This T cell receptor beta chain came from a study of blood T cell repertoires in COVID-19. Background on the study: There were acute and convalescent COVID-19 samples, and they came from the United States, Italy and Spain. T cells, B-cell-depleted T cells, or PBMCs provided the cDNA or gDNA that served as material.

The CDR3 contains 15 residues. J gave up 7 bases and V 2 bases, and 6 bases lay outside the gene matches. Germline V gene lookup returns CDR1 SGHDT and CDR2 YYEEEE. Original handling: Estimated nucleated cell counts came from reference gene primer amplification. The table came from immunoSEQ multiplex PCR; TCRdb's copy has only in-frame clones and leaves some out. Clone size and the V and J calls come from that table; the DNA yielded D and trimming. The data contain 35,000 to 45,000 clones, roughly 76% of them seen just once; the ten biggest clones take up roughly 28%. Sequencing input: peripheral blood. This chain connects TRBV5-6 to TRBJ2-1, with 10 bases fitting TRBD2. This TCR came from a woman in her 70s with acute or convalescent COVID-19. The CDR3 DNA follows: TGTGCCAGCAGCTTTCGGCTAGCGGGAGCAAATGAGCAGTTCTTC. Residues: CASSFRLAGANEQFF.